This TCR beta chain was recovered during a study of T-cell memory formation after mild COVID-19 (dated by TCRdb to 2020 to 2022). At the level of the whole study: TCR sequence clusters from the two donors were found to be largely donor specific. Two young, previously healthy adult volunteers made up the cohort, one male and one female. In a couple of donors, T-cell clones that expanded and contracted after mild COVID-19 were tracked by sequencing TCRalpha and TCRbeta repertoires over time. Results and caveats for the whole study, not just this receptor: Only two mild cases were covered by the study, and larger cohorts that include severe cases with pre-infection samples were considered necessary. SARS-CoV-2 specificity of the second-wave clones peaking on day 37 was not confirmed. From day 15 to 85, contracting clones showed balanced CD4/CD8 phenotypes, whereas a second wave of clones that expanded from day 15 to 37 leaned towards CD4+. Contracting CD4+ clones appeared mostly in the CM and EM memory subsets, whereas CD8+ clones were enriched in EMRA. Some responding clones were detected in pre-infection memory, which suggested that pre-existing cross-reactive memory T cells had joined the SARS-CoV-2 response.

PBMCs were isolated by Ficoll-Paque density gradient centrifugation. Sequencing used an Illumina NovaSeq 6000. cDNA libraries for TCRalpha and TCRbeta were prepared by 5'RACE using constant-segment primers, with sample barcodes and unique molecular identifiers added. Trizol reagent was used to extract RNA from every sample. Amplification of the libraries took two PCR steps, and the second step added a second sample barcode plus Illumina TruSeq adapters. Libraries were sequenced on an Illumina NovaSeq with 2 x 150 bp paired-end reads. The authors' analysis ran thus. With migec v1.2.7, reads were demultiplexed and then collapsed into UMI-guided consensus sequences. Using mixcr v2.1.11, UMI consensuses were aligned to TRA and TRB V and J templates and then assembled into clonotypes. Expanded or contracted clonotypes were those called significant by both edgeR and NoisET, with noise models trained on biological replicates. For edgeR calls, the cutoffs were a false discovery rate-adjusted p below 0.01 and a log2 fold-change threshold of 1. As an exploratory analysis of dynamics, PCA with hierarchical clustering was applied to max-normalized trajectories of the 1000 most abundant clonotypes. Separately sequenced CD4+ and CD8+ repertoires were used to assign a CD4 or CD8 phenotype to each responding clone. Using fastp at Q25 and MiXCR, TCRdb reprocessed the public reads and kept productive beta chains. Rows matching on CDR3 protein sequence are summarized as one entry with the most common DNA and genes. What appears here as the V and J calls and clone size reflects TCRdb's work, not the paper's. The sample yields approximately 35,000 distinct CDR3 sequences; around 20% were counted once. Jointly, the top ten make up less than 2% of the sample.

This clonotype was observed many times. Its antigen specificity is not known. There are no base qualities to consult, and no much larger clone falls within one base. Trimming takes 3 bases from V and 1 base from J, and the germline ends sit 7 bases apart. According to the germline V gene (reference sequence), CDR1 reads LGHDT and CDR2 reads YNNKEL. Measured from the cysteine to the phenylalanine, the CDR3 is 13 residues long. Of the read, only the CDR3 DNA is kept; its 39 bases are in frame from base 1. The receptor was isolated from an adult who had mild COVID-19 (a few samples of this study predate the infection). The sample titles of this study are shuffled in the database, so cell type and time point are left out. The material sequenced was PBMCs or a T cell subset sorted from them (not recorded which). The chain was built from TRBV3-1 and TRBJ2-7; the D gene lacks a confident call. The CDR3: CASSQTQSYEQYF. The nucleotides are TGTGCCAGCAGCCAGACCCAGTCCTACGAGCAGTACTTC.